The 9 T cell receptor beta chains listed next were all sequenced from one sample in a study of cytomegalovirus exposure and HLA in healthy donors. The PCR made use of 60 Vbeta and 13 Jbeta primers. Produced via immunoSEQ multiplex PCR; TCRdb's table is partial and in-frame only. The repertoire holds 150,000 or so clones, with 80% as singletons. Sequenced input: PBMCs. Receptors originate from a woman aged 40 to 55 in good health and CMV-seropositive.

The chain recombines TRBV6-6 with TRBJ2-7, with D possibly being TRBD1 (5 bases). Trimming took off 2 bases at V and 4 bases at J, with 9 bases between the two ends. The CDR3 is 13 residues long. Germline V gene sequence: CDR1 MNHNY, CDR2 SVGAGI (reference sequence). CDR3 DNA sequence: TGTGCCAGCAGTTACGGGGCCGGGTACGAGCAGTACTTC. Its protein product is CASSYGAGYEQYF.

The rearrangement uses TRBV5-6 and TRBJ2-3, with TRBD2 matching 7 bases. Losses at the gene ends were 4 bases for V and 0 bases for J; bases not matched to a gene: 8. The CDR3 covers 16 residues. Germline values: CDR1 SGHDT, CDR2 YYEEEE. The CDR3 reads CASSGTSVRSTDTQYF. In DNA, the CDR3 is TGTGCCAGCAGCGGAACTAGCGTCAGGAGCACAGATACGCAGTATTTT.

The V gene is TRBV2, the J gene TRBJ2-2, with D maybe TRBD2 (6 bases). The germline V and J ends were trimmed by 5 bases and 8 bases, with 12 bases remaining between them. Germline-derived CDR1 and CDR2 are SNHLY and FYNNEI. CDR3 length: 13 residues. The CDR3 nucleotides read TGTGCCAGCAGTTGGGGGGACCGGGGGGAGCTGTTTTTT. This translates into CASSWGDRGELFF.

This sequence joins TRBV18 and TRBJ2-7, with D possibly TRBD1 on 6 matching bases. The germline gives CDR1 KGHSH, CDR2 LQKENI. Trimming pared 3 bases from V and 0 bases from J, leaving 9 bases between. The CDR3 contains 14 residues. DNA for the CDR3: TGTGCCAGCTCACCGGACAGTGACTCCTACGAGCAGTACTTC. This gives the protein CASSPDSDSYEQYF. Together with reference TRBV18 and TRBJ2-7, the CDR3 gives the full variable domain: NAGVMQNPRHLVRRRGQEARLRCSPMKGHSHVYWYRQLPEEGLKFMVYLQKENIIDESGMPKERFSAEFPKEGPSILRIQQVVRGDSAAYFCASSPDSDSYEQYFGPGTRLTVT.

This chain joins TRBV10-1 and TRBJ2-1, with TRBD2 as a possible D gene (7 bases). Germline V gene data show CDR1 as WNHNN and CDR2 as SYGVQD (reference sequence). The CDR3 is 15 residues long. V gave up 8 bases and J gave up 0 bases, with 14 bases separating them. CDR3 bases: TGCGCCAGCGGGTCAGGGGAGGGCTCCTACAATGAGCAGTTCTTC. Its translation: CASGSGEGSYNEQFF.

The J gene is TRBJ2-7, the V gene TRBV27, with a weak D call TRBD2 (6 bases). The CDR3 is 15 residues long. V lost 9 bases to trimming and J lost 0 bases, with 18 bases between them. Germline values: CDR1 MNHEY, CDR2 SMNVEV (reference sequence). The CDR3 bases are TGTGCCAGTAAACCGCAGCTTAGCGGCTCCTACGAGCAGTACTTC. It encodes CASKPQLSGSYEQYF.

Concerning this clone itself: At the DNA level, this CDR3 is encoded by other sequences in the same sample as well. This rearrangement joins TRBV18 to TRBJ2-7; 11 nucleotides line up with TRBD2. After removal of 5 bases from V and 3 bases from J, the junction contained 3 bases not matched to a gene. Germline lookup yields CDR1 KGHSH and CDR2 LQKENI. This CDR3 spans 14 amino acids. The CDR3 region has the DNA TGTGCCAGCTCATCAACTAGCGGGAGCTACGAGCAGTACTTC. Its protein product is CASSSTSGSYEQYF.

This clone has a handful of counts. V is TRBV5-5 and J is TRBJ1-1; D not resolved. V gave up 1 base and J gave up 3 bases, with 7 bases separating them. The CDR3 covers 13 residues. Germline CDR1 is SGHKS and CDR2 is YYEKEE (reference sequence). In DNA, the CDR3 is TGTGCCAGCAGCTTGAGCGGGGACACTGAAGCTTTCTTT. Amino acid sequence: CASSLSGDTEAFF.

The V call is TRBV28, the J call TRBJ1-5; no reliable D call. V was trimmed by 3 bases and J by 3 bases, leaving 6 bases between them. This CDR3 has 13 residues. Per the germline V gene, CDR1 is MDHEN and CDR2 is SYDVKM. CDR3 sequence (DNA): TGTGCCAGCAGTTTCAGGAACAATCAGCCCCAGCATTTT. Translated: CASSFRNNQPQHF. Full variable domain (missing parts from reference TRBV28 and TRBJ1-5): DVKVTQSSRYLVKRTGEKVFLECVQDMDHENMFWYRQDPGLGLRLIYFSYDVKMKEKGDIPEGYSVSREKKERFSLILESASTNQTSMYLCASSFRNNQPQHFGDGTRLSIL.